This T cell receptor (beta chain) appears in the sequencing data of a study of cytomegalovirus exposure and HLA in healthy donors. Study details: In a previous analysis, approximately 110 million unique TCR beta sequences were found from approximately 180 million T cells.

General study results and limits: TCR beta chains numbering under 200 were designated cytomegalovirus-associated.

With 60 Vbeta and 13 Jbeta primers, the PCR was carried out. This table comes from immunoSEQ multiplex PCR, and its TCRdb copy is limited to in-frame clones, with some not included. The sample has 150,000 to 200,000 clones. A note on this clone: Its antigen is not identified.

There were likely unrecorded immune exposures, though donors were nominally healthy when sampled. After removal of 4 bases from V and 5 bases from J, the junction contained 9 bases not matched to a gene. CDR3 size: 16 residues. The V gene's germline CDR1 is SGHKS and CDR2 YYEKEE (reference sequence). Sequenced input: PBMCs. This sequence was found in a young woman in good health and CMV-seropositive. The chain combines TRBV5-5 with TRBJ1-6, with 7 bases matching TRBD1. The CDR3, as DNA: TGTGCCAGCAGCCATGAGACAGGGATAAATAATTCACCCCTCCACTTT. It codes for CASSHETGINNSPLHF.